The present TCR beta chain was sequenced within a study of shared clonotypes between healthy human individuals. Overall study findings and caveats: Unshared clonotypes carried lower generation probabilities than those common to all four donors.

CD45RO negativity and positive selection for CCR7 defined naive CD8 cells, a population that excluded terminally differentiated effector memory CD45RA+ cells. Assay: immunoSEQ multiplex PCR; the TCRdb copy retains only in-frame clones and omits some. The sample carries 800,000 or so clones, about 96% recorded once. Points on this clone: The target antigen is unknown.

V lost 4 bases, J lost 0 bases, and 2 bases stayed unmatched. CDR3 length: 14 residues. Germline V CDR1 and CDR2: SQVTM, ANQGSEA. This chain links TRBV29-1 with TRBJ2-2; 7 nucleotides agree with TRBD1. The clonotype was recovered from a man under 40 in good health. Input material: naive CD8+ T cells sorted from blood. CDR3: CSVVGGTNTGELFF. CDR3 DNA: TGCAGCGTTGTAGGGGGCACGAACACCGGGGAGCTGTTTTTT.